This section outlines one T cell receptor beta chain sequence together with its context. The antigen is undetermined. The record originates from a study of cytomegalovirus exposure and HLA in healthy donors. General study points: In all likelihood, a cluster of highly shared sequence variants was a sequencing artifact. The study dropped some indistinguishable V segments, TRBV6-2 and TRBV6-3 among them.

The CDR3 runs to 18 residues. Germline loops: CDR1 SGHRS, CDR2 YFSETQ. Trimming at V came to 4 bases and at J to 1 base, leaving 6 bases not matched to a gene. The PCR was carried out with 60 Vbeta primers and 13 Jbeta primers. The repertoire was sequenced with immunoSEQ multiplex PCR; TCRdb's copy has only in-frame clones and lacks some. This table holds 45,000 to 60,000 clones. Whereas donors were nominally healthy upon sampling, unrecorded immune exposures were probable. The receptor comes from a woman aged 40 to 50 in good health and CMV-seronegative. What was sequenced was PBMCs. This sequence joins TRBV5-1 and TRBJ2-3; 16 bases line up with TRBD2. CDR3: CASSQGTSGGAGTDTQYF. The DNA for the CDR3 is TGCGCCAGCAGCCAAGGGACTAGCGGGGGGGCCGGCACAGATACGCAGTATTTT.